Following are 14 T cell receptor beta chains from one sample sequenced in a study of blood T cells in healthy people across ages. It was with a sample-barcoded 5' primer and a J-beta primer mix that a second PCR of roughly 7 to 12 cycles was run. One entry per CDR3 protein results from TCRdb running MiXCR on the 5' RACE reads. The sample lists 1.5 million to 2 million distinct CDR3 sequences, 40% to 55% occurring once. The sequenced sample consisted of blood. The receptor source for this set is a woman aged 40 to 50 in good health.

The chain employs TRBV28 and TRBJ1-2; D gene uncertain. Germline CDR1 reads MDHEN; CDR2 reads SYDVKM. Trimming pared 7 bases from V and 7 bases from J, leaving 13 bases between. CDR3 size: 12 residues. The CDR3 bases are TGTGCCAGCACTCGGGTCCCATCTGGCTACACCTTC. Encoded protein: CASTRVPSGYTF.

The rearrangement uses TRBV7-2 and TRBJ2-1; TRBD1 might be the D (5 bases). The germline V gene encodes CDR1 SGHTA and CDR2 FQGNSA. The V end was cut by 1 base, the J end by 7 bases, with 14 bases between. This CDR3 is built from 15 residues. DNA for the CDR3: TGTGCCAGCAGCTTAGAAGGGGCCGATAGGAATGAGCAGTTCTTC. Translated, it gives CASSLEGADRNEQFF.

This clonotype was observed a handful of times. The J gene is TRBJ2-7, the V gene TRBV29-1; D perhaps matches TRBD2 (5 bases). Germline-derived CDR1 and CDR2 are SQVTM and ANQGSEA. Trimming left V 5 bases short and J 5 bases short, with 13 bases between. The CDR3 is 12 residues long. In nucleotides, the CDR3 is TGCAGCGTTAGCCGGGGTAGAGACGAGCAGTACTTC. It is translated as CSVSRGRDEQYF.

As concerns this clonotype: One end of the junction varies from germline; a read error may be responsible. The chain employs TRBV6-1 and TRBJ2-3; TRBD2 matches at 7 bases. CDR3 length: 17 amino acids. Germline V gene sequence: CDR1 MNHNS, CDR2 SASEGT. In DNA form, the CDR3 reads TGTGCCAGCAGTGAAAGGCAGCGGGGCCCTAGCACAGATATGCAGTATTTT. It codes for CASSERQRGPSTDMQYF.

DNA for the CDR3: TGTGCCAGCAGTGCGAACGGGGCTAACTATGGCTACACCTTC. Protein sequence: CASSANGANYGYTF. This chain links TRBV12-3 or TRBV12-4 with TRBJ1-2; D gene unclear. The CDR3 covers 14 residues. V was pared by 5 bases and J by 0 bases, with 10 bases between.

This clonotype was observed a single time. This chain uses TRBV20-1 with TRBJ2-1; D unclear. From germline, CDR1 is DFQATT and CDR2 SNEGSKA (reference sequence). The ends were cut back, 6 bases at V and 4 bases at J, with 16 bases in the middle. The CDR3 is made up of 14 amino acids. The CDR3 region has the DNA TGCAGTGCCCCCGTAGCCAGCCCATACAATGAGCAGTTCTTC. This codes for CSAPVASPYNEQFF.

This chain links TRBV6-1 with TRBJ2-6, with D possibly matching TRBD2 (6 bases). This CDR3 is 17 amino acids long. Per germline, CDR1 MNHNS and CDR2 SASEGT. The V end was cut by 0 bases, the J end by 4 bases, with 13 bases between. This CDR3 is CASSEASRDRGANVLTF. For the CDR3, the DNA is TGTGCCAGCAGTGAAGCGTCGCGGGACCGCGGGGCCAACGTCCTGACTTTC.

The V and J genes are TRBV16 and TRBJ1-6; D ambiguous. Germline V gives CDR1 KGHSY, CDR2 FQNENV. This CDR3 contains 16 residues. The V end lost 0 bases, the J end lost 3 bases, and 9 bases lay between the germline ends. In nucleotides, the CDR3 is TGTGCCAGCAGCCAATCCTCAGAGATCTATAATTCACCCCTCCACTTT. It is translated as CASSQSSEIYNSPLHF. The complete variable domain, with remaining parts taken from reference TRBV16 and TRBJ1-6, reads GEEVAQTPKHLVRGEGQKAKLYCAPIKGHSYVFWYQQVLKNEFKFLISFQNENVFDETGMPKERFSAKCLPNSPCSLEIQATKLEDSAVYFCASSQSSEIYNSPLHFGNGTRLTVT.

A few counts support this clonotype. This chain connects TRBV24-1 to TRBJ2-1, with 8 bases that match TRBD1. CDR3 length equals 15 residues. V gave up 2 bases and J gave up 10 bases; unmatched junction bases: 9. The germline CDR1 and CDR2 sequences are KGHDR and SFDVKD. The CDR3 bases are TGTGCCACCAGTGATTCCGGGACAGGAAAAGGCGAGCAGTTCTTC. Translated, it gives CATSDSGTGKGEQFF.

This clonotype has just one count. The CDR3 does not end in the conserved phenylalanine or tryptophan, so this is likely a read error. V and J are TRBV7-9 and TRBJ1-1; no clear D gene. CDR3 length: 14 amino acids. Trimming left V 5 bases short and J 1 base short, with 11 bases between. Germline CDR1 SEHNR, CDR2 FQNEAQ (reference sequence). CDR3: CASSHQDGNTEAFV. In DNA form, the CDR3 reads TGTGCCAGCAGCCATCAGGACGGGAACACTGAAGCTTTCGTT.

V usage is TRBV7-8 and J usage is TRBJ2-1; maybe TRBD1 (5 bases). The CDR3 totals 13 residues. From germline, CDR1 is SGHVS and CDR2 FQNEAQ. The V gene lost 2 bases and the J gene lost 8 bases, with 10 bases spanning the gap. The CDR3 sequence: CASSLWTWDEQFF. The CDR3 DNA follows: TGTGCCAGCAGCTTATGGACATGGGATGAGCAGTTCTTC.

This clonotype was recorded at least ten times. The J gene is TRBJ2-7, the V gene TRBV6-2 or TRBV6-3; D not resolved. Germline V CDR1 and CDR2: MNHEY, SVGEGT. There are 12 residues in the CDR3. The V and J ends lost 2 bases and 3 bases respectively, with 5 bases between them. CDR3 sequence (DNA): TGTGCCAGCAGTTACGAGAACTACGAGCAGTACTTC. It translates to CASSYENYEQYF.

CDR3 sequence (DNA): TGCGCCAGCAGTGACAGGAGGTACCAAGAGACCCAGTACTTC. This gives the protein CASSDRRYQETQYF. The chain employs TRBV10-2 and TRBJ2-5, with a possible D match to TRBD2 (5 bases). CDR3 size: 14 residues. Germline CDR1 is WSHSY and CDR2 is SAAADI. Between the trimmed V and J ends, which lost 3 bases and 0 bases, there was a span of 8 bases.

The CDR3 nucleotides are TGTGCCAGCAGTTCCCCCCCAGCTGAAGCTTTCTTT. This sequence encodes CASSSPPAEAFF. The chain couples TRBV28 to TRBJ1-1; D not certain. V dropped 4 bases and J dropped 6 bases, with 9 bases sitting between them. Germline values: CDR1 MDHEN, CDR2 SYDVKM. The CDR3 runs to 12 residues.